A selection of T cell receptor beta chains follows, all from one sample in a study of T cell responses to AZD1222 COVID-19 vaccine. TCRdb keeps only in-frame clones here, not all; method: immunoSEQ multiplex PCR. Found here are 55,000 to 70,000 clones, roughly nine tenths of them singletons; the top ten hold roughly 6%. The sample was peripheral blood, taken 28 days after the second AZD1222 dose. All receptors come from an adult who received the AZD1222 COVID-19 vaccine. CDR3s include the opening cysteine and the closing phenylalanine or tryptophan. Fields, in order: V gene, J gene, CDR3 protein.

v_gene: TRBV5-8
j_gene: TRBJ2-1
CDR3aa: CASSLVLGAYNEQFF

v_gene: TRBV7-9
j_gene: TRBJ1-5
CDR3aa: CASSLGGDQPQHF

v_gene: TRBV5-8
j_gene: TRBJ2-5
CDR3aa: CASSPGLDQETQYF

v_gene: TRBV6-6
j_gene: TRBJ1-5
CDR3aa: CASSRGDQPQHF

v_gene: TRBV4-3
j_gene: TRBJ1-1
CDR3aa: CASSQGAGHNTEAFF

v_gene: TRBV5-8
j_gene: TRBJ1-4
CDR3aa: CASSLLGGTHEKLFF

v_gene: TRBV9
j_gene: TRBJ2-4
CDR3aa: CASSPTAGAGSQYF

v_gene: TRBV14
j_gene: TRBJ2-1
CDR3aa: CASSLQQGLAGYNEQFF

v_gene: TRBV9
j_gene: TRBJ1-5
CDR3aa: CASSVASGNNQPQHF

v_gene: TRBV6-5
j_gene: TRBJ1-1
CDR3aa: CASSPVGGLNTEAFF

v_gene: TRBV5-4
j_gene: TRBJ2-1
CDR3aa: CASSYPGEEQFF

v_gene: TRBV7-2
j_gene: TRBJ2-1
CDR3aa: CASSLARPSSYNEQFF

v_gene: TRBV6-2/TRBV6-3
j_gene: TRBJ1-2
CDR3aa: CASSYSTGGRGYGYTF

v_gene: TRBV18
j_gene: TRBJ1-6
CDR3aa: CASSPQEGTNSPLHF

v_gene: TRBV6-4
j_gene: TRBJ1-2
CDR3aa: CASRTGLGGYTF

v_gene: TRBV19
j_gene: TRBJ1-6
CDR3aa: CASSILGSESPLHF

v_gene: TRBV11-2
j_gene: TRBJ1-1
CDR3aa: CASSFGTNTEAFF

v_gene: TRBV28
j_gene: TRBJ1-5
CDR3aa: CASRTEGQHNQPQHF

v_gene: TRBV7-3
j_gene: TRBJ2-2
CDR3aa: CASSLNTGTSNTGELFF

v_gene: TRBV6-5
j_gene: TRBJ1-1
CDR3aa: CASSYSVRLNTEAFF

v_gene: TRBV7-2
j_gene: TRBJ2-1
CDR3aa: CASSQTGLAYNEQFF

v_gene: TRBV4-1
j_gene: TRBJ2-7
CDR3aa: CASTTGTGRSEQYF

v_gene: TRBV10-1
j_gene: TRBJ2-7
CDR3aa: CASSEDMTPGRYF

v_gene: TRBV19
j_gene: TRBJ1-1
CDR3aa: CASSIVGGLNTEAFF

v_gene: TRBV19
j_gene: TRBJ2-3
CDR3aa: CASRGTGTDTQYF

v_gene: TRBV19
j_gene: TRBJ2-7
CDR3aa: CASSSGTYEQYF

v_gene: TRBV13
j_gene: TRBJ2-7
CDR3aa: CASSSRQGGSYEQYF

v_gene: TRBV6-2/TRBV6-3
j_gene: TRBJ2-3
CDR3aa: CASSFPGPKYF

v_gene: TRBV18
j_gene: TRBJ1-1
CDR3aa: CASSLSPGFDTEAFF

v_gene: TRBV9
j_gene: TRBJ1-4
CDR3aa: CASAGPRGEKLFF

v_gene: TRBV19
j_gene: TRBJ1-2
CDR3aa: CASTMGRGARGYTF

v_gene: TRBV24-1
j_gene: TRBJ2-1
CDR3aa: CATSDLKNEQFF

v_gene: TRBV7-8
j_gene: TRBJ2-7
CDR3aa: CASSLASRGYEQYF

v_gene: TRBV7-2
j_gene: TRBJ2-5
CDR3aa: CASSLDGTRRETQYF

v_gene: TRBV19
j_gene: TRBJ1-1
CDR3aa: CASSLQGNTEAFF

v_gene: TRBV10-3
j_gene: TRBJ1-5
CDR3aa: CAISVSGSNQPQHF

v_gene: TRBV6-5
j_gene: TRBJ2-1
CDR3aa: CASTGSGLGEQFF

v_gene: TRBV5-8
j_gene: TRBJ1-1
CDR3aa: CASSRPGGYTEAFF

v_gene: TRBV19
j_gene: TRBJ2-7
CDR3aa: CASSQPGERHEQYF

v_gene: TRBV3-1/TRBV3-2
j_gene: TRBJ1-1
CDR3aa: CASSLPGQGTEAFF

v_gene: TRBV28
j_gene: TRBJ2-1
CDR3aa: CASSAYSNNEQFF

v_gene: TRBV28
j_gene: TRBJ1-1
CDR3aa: CASRSNRVGNTEAFF

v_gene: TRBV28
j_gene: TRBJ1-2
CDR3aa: CASRSPGRNPGYTF

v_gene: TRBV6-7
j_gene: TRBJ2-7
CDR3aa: CASSYPPRGRYEQYF

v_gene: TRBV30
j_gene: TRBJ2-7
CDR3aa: CAWSFGRWANEQYF

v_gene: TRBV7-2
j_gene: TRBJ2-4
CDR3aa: CASSSQGSRNIQYF

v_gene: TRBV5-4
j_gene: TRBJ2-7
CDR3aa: CASSPESGWGSYEQYF

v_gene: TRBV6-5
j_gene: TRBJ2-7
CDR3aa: CASSYKTRSEQYF

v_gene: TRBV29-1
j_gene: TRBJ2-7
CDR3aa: CSVEKGAYEQYF

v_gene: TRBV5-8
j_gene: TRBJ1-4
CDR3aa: CASGLTRREKLFF

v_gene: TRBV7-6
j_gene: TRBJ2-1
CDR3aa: CASSPHGDSSYNEQFF

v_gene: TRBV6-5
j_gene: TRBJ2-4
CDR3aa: CASSFSWELAKNIQYF

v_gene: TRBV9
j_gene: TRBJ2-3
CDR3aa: CATTDTQYF

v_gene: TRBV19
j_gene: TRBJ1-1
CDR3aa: CASSMVDRGLNTEAFF

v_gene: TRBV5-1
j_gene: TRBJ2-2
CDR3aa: CASSLGAGNTGELFF

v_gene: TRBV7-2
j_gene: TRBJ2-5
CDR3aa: CASSRRVGRIQETQYF

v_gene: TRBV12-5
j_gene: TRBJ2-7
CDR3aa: CASGLVWSGTVAATYEQYF

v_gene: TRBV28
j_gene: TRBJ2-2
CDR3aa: CASRPTSGGYTGELFF

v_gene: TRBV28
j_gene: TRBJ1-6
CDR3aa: CASKANSPLHF